Presented here are 18 T cell receptor beta chains from one specimen sequenced in a study of TIL therapy for anti-PD-1-resistant metastatic lung cancer. Sample time point: pre-treatment sample, taken before nivolumab and TIL therapy. Tumor tissue came from excised metastases, mostly pleural nodules or supraclavicular lymph nodes. This was the immunoSEQ v3 assay. The protocol was immunoSEQ multiplex PCR, while the TCRdb copy is restricted to in-frame clones and leaves out a portion. This table holds about 95,000 clones, roughly 65% found once. The starting material was tumor tissue, obtained at baseline. All receptors derive from a person aged 25 to 85 with non-small cell lung cancer.

This clone was recorded many times. This chain connects TRBV2 to TRBJ2-7; no firm D call. V was clipped by 6 bases and J by 3 bases, with 0 bases between them. The CDR3 sequence is 9 residues long. Germline V gene sequence: CDR1 SNHLY, CDR2 FYNNEI. CDR3 amino acids: CASSYEQYF. CDR3 DNA: TGTGCCAGCAGCTACGAGCAGTACTTC.

The genes are TRBV7-9 and TRBJ2-7; 9 bases line up with TRBD1. V shed 5 bases, J shed 3 bases, and the junction held 5 bases outside the gene matches. The germline V gene encodes CDR1 SEHNR and CDR2 FQNEAQ (reference sequence). The CDR3 extends over 14 amino acids. The DNA for the CDR3 is TGTGCCAGCAGCACAGGGGGCGCGGACTACGAGCAGTACTTC. The encoded protein is CASSTGGADYEQYF. The whole variable domain, filled in from reference TRBV7-9 and TRBJ2-7, reads DTGVSQNPRHKITKRGQNVTFRCDPISEHNRLYWYRQTLGQGPEFLTYFQNEAQLEKSRLLSDRFSAERPKGSFSTLEIQRTEQGDSAMYLCASSTGGADYEQYFGPGTRLTVT.

This clone was seen only a few times. The genes are TRBV3-1 (or the pseudogene TRBV3-2) and TRBJ1-1, with TRBD1 identical over 7 bases. V shed 1 base and J 0 bases; nucleotides not matched to a gene: 5. The germline CDR1 and CDR2 sequences are LGHDT and YNNKEL (reference sequence). The CDR3 has 16 residues. In DNA form, the CDR3 reads TGTGCCAGCAGCCAAGCCCGCGGGACAGTGAACACTGAAGCTTTCTTT. It encodes CASSQARGTVNTEAFF.

The chain carries TRBV4-2 and TRBJ2-5; 10 bases align to TRBD2. After removal of 4 bases from V and 4 bases from J, the junction contained 9 bases not matched to a gene. The CDR3 runs to 16 residues. Germline V gene data show CDR1 as LGHNA and CDR2 as YNFKEQ. CDR3 in amino acids: CASSPSSSGRVETQYF. CDR3 bases: TGTGCCAGCAGCCCGTCTTCGAGCGGGAGGGTAGAGACCCAGTACTTC.

The V and J genes are TRBV7-2 and TRBJ2-7, with 8 bases that match TRBD2. The CDR3 runs 17 residues. Per the germline V gene, CDR1 is SGHTA and CDR2 is FQGNSA. V gave up 5 bases and J gave up 0 bases; unmatched junction bases: 12. CDR3 region: CASSGQGGGTLSYEQYF. In DNA, the CDR3 is TGTGCCAGCAGCGGTCAAGGCGGGGGGACCCTCTCCTACGAGCAGTACTTC.

This clone was seen only a few times. J is TRBJ1-1 and V is TRBV7-6, with D perhaps TRBD1 (6 bases). Germline CDR1 reads SGHVS; CDR2 reads FNYEAQ. CDR3 length: 11 amino acids. V lost 10 bases to trimming and J lost 5 bases, with 11 bases between them. The CDR3 loop reads CATRGGTEAFF. The CDR3 DNA reads TGTGCCACCCGAGGGGGTACTGAAGCTTTCTTT.

V is TRBV30 and J is TRBJ1-2; a weak D match, TRBD1 (6 bases). CDR3 size: 14 residues. The V end was cut by 3 bases, the J end by 8 bases, with 19 bases between. Germline V gives CDR1 GTSNPN, CDR2 SVGIG (reference sequence). The CDR3 loop reads CAWSRTSGAEGYTF. The CDR3 DNA reads as TGTGCCTGGAGCCGCACCTCGGGGGCGGAAGGCTACACCTTC.

The V gene is TRBV11-1, the J gene TRBJ2-7; 8 nucleotides align to TRBD1. CDR3 length: 12 residues. The ends lost 5 bases at V and 5 bases at J; junction bases unmatched: 2. CDR1 is SGHAT, CDR2 FQDESV, per germline (reference sequence). The chain's CDR3 is CASSADRDEQYF. The CDR3 nucleotides read TGTGCCAGCAGCGCGGACAGGGACGAGCAGTACTTC. The complete variable domain, with remaining parts taken from reference TRBV11-1 and TRBJ2-7, reads EAEVAQSPRYKITEKSQAVAFWCDPISGHATLYWYRQILGQGPELLVQFQDESVVDDSQLPKDRFSAERLKGVDSTLKIQPAELGDSAMYLCASSADRDEQYFGPGTRLTVT.

This rearrangement joins TRBV10-3 to TRBJ1-1; no definite D call. CDR1 ENHRY and CDR2 SYGVKD come from the germline V gene. The CDR3 extends over 15 amino acids. V lost 6 bases and J 1 base, leaving 15 bases between the germline ends. CDR3 protein: CAIRERQHPNTEAFF. Written as DNA, the CDR3 is TGTGCCATCAGGGAACGACAACACCCGAACACTGAAGCTTTCTTT.

This CDR3 reads CASSYSGGGRQPQHF. CDR3 coding DNA: TGTGCCAGCAGTTACTCAGGGGGGGGCCGGCAGCCCCAGCATTTT. J is TRBJ1-5 and V is TRBV6-2 or TRBV6-3, with a weak D call TRBD1 (6 bases). V lost 0 bases and J lost 7, with 13 bases in between. CDR1 is MNHEY, CDR2 SVGEGT, per germline. The CDR3 covers 15 residues.

This clone was detected many times. This chain connects TRBV28 to TRBJ2-5; D gene unclear. The ends were cut back, 1 base at V and 4 bases at J, with 22 bases in the middle. CDR3 size: 18 residues. Germline V lookup: CDR1 MDHEN, CDR2 SYDVKM. As DNA, the CDR3 is TGTGCCAGCAGTTTATTGACTGGGTGGTGGGGTGTAACAGAGACCCAGTACTTC. It is translated as CASSLLTGWWGVTETQYF.

The J gene is TRBJ2-2, the V gene TRBV30, with D perhaps assigned TRBD1 or TRBD2 (5 bases each). The CDR3 sequence is 14 residues long. CDR1 is GTSNPN, CDR2 SVGIG, per germline (reference sequence). V lost 2 bases to trimming and J lost 6 bases, with 13 bases between them. The CDR3 DNA follows: TGTGCCTGGAGTCGCGTTTTGGGGGCCGGGGAGCTGTTTTTT. Translation gives CAWSRVLGAGELFF.

The rearrangement joins TRBV7-9 to TRBJ2-3; 10 bases map to TRBD1. Germline loops: CDR1 SEHNR, CDR2 FQNEAQ (reference sequence). V lost 5 bases to trimming and J lost 2 bases; unmatched junction nucleotides: 7. The CDR3 spans 16 residues. The CDR3 spells CASSGRDRGLTDTQYF. The DNA for the CDR3 is TGTGCCAGCAGCGGCCGGGACAGGGGACTCACAGATACGCAGTATTTT.

The chain employs TRBV28 and TRBJ2-7; TRBD2 is a possible D gene (6 bases). Germline loops: CDR1 MDHEN, CDR2 SYDVKM. CDR3 length: 14 amino acids. Trimming removed 7 bases at V and 0 bases at J, with 13 bases between. This CDR3 reads CASTPYGGSYEQYF. CDR3 DNA: TGTGCCAGCACCCCTTACGGGGGCTCCTACGAGCAGTACTTC. Full variable domain (rest looked up from reference TRBV28 and TRBJ2-7): DVKVTQSSRYLVKRTGEKVFLECVQDMDHENMFWYRQDPGLGLRLIYFSYDVKMKEKGDIPEGYSVSREKKERFSLILESASTNQTSMYLCASTPYGGSYEQYFGPGTRLTVT.

This clone has just one count. The chain links TRBV5-6 to TRBJ2-2; possibly TRBD1 for D (5 bases). Germline V gene lookup returns CDR1 SGHDT and CDR2 YYEEEE. V dropped 0 bases and J dropped 5 bases, with 11 bases sitting between them. The length of the CDR3 is 15 residues. CDR3 DNA: TGTGCCAGCAGCTTGGTGGGCAGGGAAACCGGGGAGCTGTTTTTT. Translating it yields CASSLVGRETGELFF.

This clone was counted many times. CDR3 nucleotides: TGTGCCAGCAGCTTAGCTCAGGCGACCGGGGAGCTGTTTTTT. Translated: CASSLAQATGELFF. The chain is built from TRBV11-2 and TRBJ2-2; D ambiguous. CDR3 size: 14 residues. Trimming pared 1 base from V and 5 bases from J, leaving 8 bases between. Germline CDR1 reads SGHAT; CDR2 reads FQNNGV.

CDR3 sequence: CASSTQGGTEAFF. The CDR3 coding sequence is TGTGCCAGCTCAACCCAAGGGGGCACTGAAGCTTTCTTT. The chain has TRBV18 and TRBJ1-1; D perhaps matches TRBD1 (6 bases). The V gene lost 5 bases and the J gene lost 4 bases, with 11 bases spanning the gap. The CDR3 covers 13 residues. Germline V CDR1 and CDR2: KGHSH, LQKENI.

The J gene is TRBJ1-1, the V gene TRBV3-1 (or the pseudogene TRBV3-2), with D perhaps matching TRBD1 (6 bases). Germline V gene data show CDR1 as LGHDT and CDR2 as YNNKEL (reference sequence). Between the trimmed V and J ends, which lost 1 base and 4 bases, there was a span of 13 bases. This CDR3 has 15 residues. The CDR3 DNA follows: TGTGCCAGCAGCCAAGGCGACAGGTGGGCCACTGAAGCTTTCTTT. Its translation: CASSQGDRWATEAFF.